A single sample is the source of the 32 T cell receptor beta chains below, sequenced in a study of cytomegalovirus exposure and HLA in healthy donors. The study ran its PCR with 60 Vbeta and 13 Jbeta primers. Clones were read by immunoSEQ multiplex PCR, and TCRdb kept only the in-frame ones, dropping some. This sample has about 110,000 clones; less than 85% occur once, and the top ten carry around 15%. Sequenced: PBMCs. These receptors all come from a woman aged 40 to 49 in good health and CMV-seropositive.

The chain recombines TRBV7-2 with TRBJ2-6; D not resolved. Germline V gives CDR1 SGHTA, CDR2 FQGNSA. Trimming took off 3 bases at V and 0 bases at J, with 6 bases between the two ends. The CDR3 has 15 amino acids. This chain's CDR3 is CASSFLFSGANVLTF. CDR3 nucleotide sequence: TGTGCCAGCAGCTTTCTTTTCTCTGGGGCCAACGTCCTGACTTTC.

J is TRBJ2-5 and V is TRBV5-6; D is possibly TRBD2 (6 bases). Per germline, CDR1 SGHDT and CDR2 YYEEEE. The CDR3 loop spans 14 amino acids. Trimming shortened V by 2 bases and J by 5 bases, and 13 bases separated the two germline ends. The CDR3 sequence is CASSLGGGVETQYF. The CDR3 bases are TGTGCCAGCAGCTTAGGAGGCGGGGTGGAGACCCAGTACTTC.

Only a few counts were recorded for this clone. The chain uses TRBV5-1 and TRBJ2-1, with a weak D call TRBD1 (5 bases). CDR1 SGHRS and CDR2 YFSETQ come from the germline V gene. The CDR3 contains 14 residues. Deletions cut 0 bases from V and 3 bases from J, with 7 bases between. CDR3 in amino acids: CASSLAQDYNEQFF. The CDR3 nucleotides read TGCGCCAGCAGCTTGGCACAGGACTACAATGAGCAGTTCTTC. Full variable domain (remainder filled in from reference TRBV5-1 and TRBJ2-1): KAGVTQTPRYLIKTRGQQVTLSCSPISGHRSVSWYQQTPGQGLQFLFEYFSETQRNKGNFPGRFSGRQFSNSRSEMNVSTLELGDSALYLCASSLAQDYNEQFFGPGTRLTVL.

The chain employs TRBV6-5 and TRBJ2-1, with 8 bases aligning to TRBD2. The CDR3 loop spans 15 amino acids. Germline CDR1 and CDR2: MNHEY and SVGAGI. Trimming at V came to 10 bases and at J to 7 bases, leaving 15 bases not matched to a gene. CDR3 sequence (DNA): TGTGCCACCCGGCTCGAGACTAGCGTTAGAAATGAGCAGTTCTTC. It encodes CATRLETSVRNEQFF.

A remark on this clone: Other DNA variants within this sample encode the same CDR3. J is TRBJ2-7 and V is TRBV6-5; 8 positions agree with TRBD1. The CDR3 sequence is 15 residues long. Trimming removed 3 bases from V and 3 bases from J; junction bases left unmatched: 7. Germline CDR1 reads MNHEY; CDR2 reads SVGAGI. The CDR3 nucleotides are TGTGCCAGCAGTTATTCGGGGACAGGTAACTACGAGCAGTACTTC. It codes for CASSYSGTGNYEQYF.

This clone was recorded once. V and J are TRBV9 and TRBJ2-5, with D tentatively TRBD1 (5 bases). The CDR3 has 15 amino acids. Germline CDR1 is SGDLS and CDR2 is YYNGEE. V lost 4 bases and J lost 5, with 18 bases in between. The DNA of the CDR3 is TGTGCCAGCAGCCAAGGCCTACAGGATAGGGAGACCCAGTACTTC. Protein sequence: CASSQGLQDRETQYF.

J is TRBJ2-5 and V is TRBV6-4; TRBD2 matches at 8 bases. Trimming at V came to 3 bases and at J to 3 bases, leaving 9 bases not matched to a gene. The germline V gene has CDR1 MRHNA and CDR2 SNTAGT. The CDR3 is 16 amino acids. CDR3 nucleotide sequence: TGTGCCAGCAGTGATAGAATAGCGGGGCCGGAAGAGACCCAGTACTTC. Residues: CASSDRIAGPEETQYF.

V usage is TRBV10-1 and J usage is TRBJ2-1, with 7 bases fitting TRBD2. Trimming at V came to 8 bases and at J to 3 bases, leaving 7 bases not matched to a gene. The CDR3 extends over 14 amino acids. Germline-derived CDR1 and CDR2 are WNHNN and SYGVQD (reference sequence). The CDR3: CASGGLHFYNEQFF. The CDR3 DNA is TGCGCCAGCGGGGGACTACATTTCTACAATGAGCAGTTCTTC.

This clone was counted a few times. V is TRBV13 and J is TRBJ1-2; TRBD1 aligns across 9 bases. Per germline, CDR1 PRHDT and CDR2 FYEKMQ (reference sequence). The CDR3 is made up of 16 amino acids. The junction had 10 bases not matched to a gene; V was cut back by 3 bases and J by 5 bases. This chain's CDR3 is CASSFPRRDRVYGYTF. As DNA, the CDR3 is TGTGCCAGCAGCTTCCCCCGCCGGGACAGGGTTTATGGCTACACCTTC.

V usage is TRBV10-3 and J usage is TRBJ2-3, with 10 nucleotides matching TRBD2. This CDR3 is 15 amino acids long. J gave up 4 bases and V 6 bases, and 7 bases lay outside the gene matches. Germline values: CDR1 ENHRY, CDR2 SYGVKD. The CDR3 protein is CAISSSGGVPDTQYF. CDR3 sequence (DNA): TGTGCCATCAGCTCTAGCGGGGGCGTCCCAGATACGCAGTATTTT.

The J gene is TRBJ1-6, the V gene TRBV30, with D hard to call. Germline-derived CDR1 and CDR2 are GTSNPN and SVGIG (reference sequence). The CDR3 runs to 14 residues. Trimming left V 0 bases short and J 11 bases short, with 14 bases between. CDR3 sequence reads: CAWSVHGVGPPLHF. The DNA for the CDR3 is TGTGCCTGGAGTGTACACGGGGTAGGACCACCCCTCCACTTT.

CDR3 in amino acids: CSAPGETEAFF. The DNA of the CDR3 is TGCAGTGCCCCAGGGGAAACTGAAGCTTTCTTT. The chain recombines TRBV20-1 with TRBJ1-1, with a possible D match to TRBD1 (6 bases). Germline V gene data show CDR1 as DFQATT and CDR2 as SNEGSKA (reference sequence). V lost 6 bases and J lost 5, with 10 bases in between. The CDR3 extends over 11 amino acids.

The chain is built from TRBV19 and TRBJ1-2, with 7 bases matching TRBD1. The CDR3 runs 13 residues. Looked up from germline, CDR1 is LNHDA and CDR2 is SQIVND (reference sequence). With V trimmed by 5 bases and J by 6 bases, 6 bases remained unmatched. The CDR3 spells CASSDTGDHGYTF. The CDR3 nucleotides read TGTGCCAGTAGTGATACAGGGGATCATGGCTACACCTTC.

This clone has just a few counts. This rearrangement joins TRBV7-8 to TRBJ2-7, with 11 bases matching TRBD1. Germline CDR1 is SGHVS and CDR2 is FQNEAQ. Trimming cost V 5 bases and J 3 bases; bases outside gene matches: 6. CDR3 length: 15 residues. In DNA form, the CDR3 reads TGTGCCAGCAGCCAGACCGGGACAGGGGGCTACGAGCAGTACTTC. It encodes CASSQTGTGGYEQYF.

The sample holds a few counts of this clone. This chain uses TRBV2 with TRBJ2-6; 7 positions agree with TRBD1. Germline V gives CDR1 SNHLY, CDR2 FYNNEI. The CDR3 loop spans 15 amino acids. The V and J ends lost 6 bases and 0 bases, in that order; junction bases with no gene match: 2. Written as DNA, the CDR3 is TGTGCCAGCAGCGGGACAGTCTCTGGGGCCAACGTCCTGACTTTC. Residues: CASSGTVSGANVLTF.

The rearrangement joins TRBV5-1 to TRBJ1-1; D gene ambiguous. CDR1 and CDR2 from the germline V gene are SGHRS and YFSETQ. This CDR3 is 11 amino acids long. V lost 3 bases to trimming and J lost 3 bases, with 3 bases between them. CDR3 loop: CASSSDTEAFF. For the CDR3, the DNA is TGCGCCAGCAGCTCAGACACTGAAGCTTTCTTT.

The chain uses TRBV6-1 and TRBJ1-2; D is unresolved. The length of the CDR3 is 12 residues. Germline loops: CDR1 MNHNS, CDR2 SASEGT. V shed 6 bases and J shed 1 base, with 6 bases lying between them. The CDR3 DNA sequence: TGTGCCAGCAGCCCAAATAACTATGGCTACACCTTC. Translated, it gives CASSPNNYGYTF.

The CDR3 DNA is TGTGCCAGCAGTCCTAGGGGGCAGTCCGCGGAAAAACTGTTTTTT. This encodes CASSPRGQSAEKLFF. This chain links TRBV2 with TRBJ1-4, with TRBD1 matching 7 bases. Germline assignment: CDR1 SNHLY and CDR2 FYNNEI. The J segment lost 8 bases and the V segment lost 5 bases, leaving 11 bases of the junction unmatched. The CDR3 totals 15 residues.

This clone was observed a single time. The CDR3 region is CASSLTGTRYFF. Here the CDR3 DNA reads TGTGCCAGCAGCTTAACTGGGACTAGGTATTTCTTC. The rearrangement links TRBV7-3 to TRBJ2-1; 8 bases agree with TRBD2. The CDR3 runs 12 residues. The ends lost 0 bases at V and 16 bases at J; junction bases unmatched: 5. Germline loops: CDR1 SGHTA, CDR2 FQGTGA.

The chain links TRBV19 to TRBJ1-2, with 7 bases fitting TRBD1. This CDR3 is 15 amino acids long. Germline-derived CDR1 and CDR2 are LNHDA and SQIVND (reference sequence). V trimming: 4 bases; J trimming: 3 bases; junction bases outside the gene matches: 8. CDR3 amino acids: CASSTPRGDYYGYTF. In DNA, the CDR3 is TGTGCCAGTAGTACCCCCAGGGGGGATTACTATGGCTACACCTTC.

In its sample, this clone was seen a few times. The gene calls are TRBV6-1 and TRBJ2-6; no clear D. Trimming removed 0 bases at V and 0 bases at J, with 6 bases between. This CDR3 contains 16 residues. CDR1 and CDR2 from the germline V gene are MNHNS and SASEGT. The CDR3 nucleotides are TGTGCCAGCAGTGAAGCGGCCAGCTCTGGGGCCAACGTCCTGACTTTC. Its protein product is CASSEAASSGANVLTF.

In DNA, the CDR3 is TGTGCCAGTAGTATAGATTTCGGGACTGAAGCTTTCTTT. This translates into CASSIDFGTEAFF. The gene calls are TRBV19 and TRBJ1-1; the D is unclear. Germline CDR1 reads LNHDA; CDR2 reads SQIVND (reference sequence). Deletions cut 0 bases from V and 5 bases from J, with 7 bases between. The CDR3 sequence is 13 residues long.

V and J are TRBV19 and TRBJ1-2, with D tentatively TRBD1 (6 bases). CDR1 LNHDA and CDR2 SQIVND come from the germline V gene (reference sequence). V shed 5 bases and J shed 4 bases, with 17 bases lying between them. The CDR3 consists of 15 residues. CDR3 bases: TGTGCCAGTAGTCCGAACAGGGATGGGGCCTATGGCTACACCTTC. Its translation: CASSPNRDGAYGYTF.

The chain employs TRBV6-5 and TRBJ1-6, with D possibly matching TRBD1 (6 bases). This CDR3 has 13 amino acids. The germline V and J ends were trimmed by 6 bases and 10 bases, with 13 bases remaining between them. Germline CDR1 MNHEY, CDR2 SVGAGI. CDR3: CASRVGALSPLHF. The CDR3 DNA follows: TGTGCCAGCAGAGTGGGGGCCCTATCACCCCTCCACTTT.

This chain links TRBV5-1 with TRBJ1-5, with 8 bases matching TRBD1. Germline V CDR1 and CDR2: SGHRS, YFSETQ. Trimming removed 5 bases from V and 0 bases from J; junction bases left unmatched: 4. The CDR3 consists of 15 residues. This CDR3 reads CASRQGASSNQPQHF. CDR3 in DNA: TGCGCCAGCAGGCAGGGGGCAAGTAGCAATCAGCCCCAGCATTTT.

The gene calls are TRBV9 and TRBJ1-1, with unresolved D. The germline V gene encodes CDR1 SGDLS and CDR2 YYNGEE. The CDR3 contains 13 residues. V was clipped by 0 bases and J by 4 bases, with 7 bases between them. CDR3 sequence: CASSVDGFTEAFF. The DNA of the CDR3 is TGTGCCAGCAGCGTAGACGGTTTCACTGAAGCTTTCTTT.

The chain combines TRBV6-5 with TRBJ1-2, with D possibly matching TRBD1 (5 bases). The V gene's germline CDR1 is MNHEY and CDR2 SVGAGI. Trimming took off 0 bases at V and 2 bases at J, with 10 bases between the two ends. The CDR3 runs to 15 residues. CDR3 sequence: CASSYSRAGNYGYTF. The DNA for the CDR3 is TGTGCCAGCAGTTACTCTAGGGCAGGGAACTATGGCTACACCTTC.

CDR3 in DNA: TGTGCCAGCAGCTTGGGGGCCGTTAACTATGGCTACACCTTC. Residues: CASSLGAVNYGYTF. The chain carries TRBV5-6 and TRBJ1-2; D unclear. The V gene lost 0 bases and the J gene lost 1 base, with 7 bases spanning the gap. The CDR3 consists of 14 residues. Germline lookup yields CDR1 SGHDT and CDR2 YYEEEE.

The rearrangement uses TRBV2 and TRBJ2-1; 9 nucleotides align to TRBD2. With V trimmed by 5 bases and J by 7 bases, 21 bases remained unmatched. The CDR3 runs to 19 residues. CDR1 SNHLY and CDR2 FYNNEI come from the germline V gene. CDR3 DNA sequence: TGTGCCAGCAGTAGGCTAGCGGGGTCCGTAATTACAATTATGAATGAGCAGTTCTTC. It yields the protein CASSRLAGSVITIMNEQFF.

The chain joins TRBV30 to TRBJ2-5; 10 nucleotides agree with TRBD2. CDR1 is GTSNPN and CDR2 is SVGIG in the germline V gene (reference sequence). The CDR3 consists of 11 residues. The CDR3 reads CSGGAAETQYF. The CDR3, as DNA: TGTAGCGGGGGGGCCGCAGAGACCCAGTACTTC.

This clone was found a few times. The chain recombines TRBV25-1 with TRBJ1-5, with D hard to call. The germline CDR1 and CDR2 sequences are MGHDK and SYGVNS. Trimming pared 4 bases from V and 0 bases from J, leaving 7 bases between. This CDR3 has 14 residues. This chain's CDR3 is CASSAQISNQPQHF. CDR3 nucleotide sequence: TGTGCCAGCAGTGCACAGATTAGCAATCAGCCCCAGCATTTT.

CDR3 in amino acids: CAWMWKTGISPLHF. In nucleotides, the CDR3 is TGTGCCTGGATGTGGAAGACAGGGATTTCACCCCTCCACTTT. V and J are TRBV30 and TRBJ1-6; 7 positions agree with TRBD1. Germline V lookup: CDR1 GTSNPN, CDR2 SVGIG (reference sequence). CDR3 length equals 14 residues. V trimming: 4 bases; J trimming: 9 bases; junction bases outside the gene matches: 9.